This TCR beta chain was identified in a study of blood T cell repertoires in COVID-19. The overall study: Samples of COVID-19 (acute and convalescent) were obtained from the United States, Italy and Spain. The analysed material was cDNA or gDNA that came from T cells, B-cell-depleted T cells, or PBMCs.

Per the original methods: Using reference gene primer amplification, nucleated cell counts were estimated. Clones were read by immunoSEQ multiplex PCR, and TCRdb kept only the in-frame ones, dropping some. V, J and clone size reflect that table, while D and trimming were determined from the DNA. Of 30,000 to 40,000 clones in the sample, approximately 86% were seen once. The trim removed 3 bases at V and 0 bases at J, leaving 6 bases unmatched. Per germline, CDR1 SGHRS and CDR2 YFSETQ. This CDR3 is 16 amino acids long. The chain carries TRBV5-1 and TRBJ2-3, with 8 nucleotides matching TRBD1. The source of this sequence is a man in his fifties with active COVID-19. Sequences were obtained from peripheral blood. The DNA for the CDR3 is TGCGCCAGCAGCTCCCTGGACAGGGAAAGCACAGATACGCAGTATTTT. Encoded protein: CASSSLDRESTDTQYF.